This TCR beta chain was recovered during a study of blood T cells in healthy people across ages. Regarding the study as a whole: As naive T cell percentage varied, TCR beta diversity correlated strongly with it.

CDR3 length: 12 amino acids. Trimming removed 5 bases from V and 6 bases from J, with 10 bases in between. Samples had at least 7 million PBMCs isolated from them. The second PCR ran roughly 7 to 11 cycles with a sample-barcoded 5' primer and J-beta primers. Unique molecular identifiers of 12 random nucleotides labeled each cDNA. Each CDR3 protein gets one entry after TCRdb re-called the 5' RACE reads with MiXCR. This sample has roughly 1.4 million distinct CDR3 sequences, with 45% to 70% found just once. This clonotype was recorded a few times. Its specificity is unknown. This sequence was found in a young man in good health. The sample was blood. The rearrangement uses TRBV12-3 or TRBV12-4 and TRBJ1-1; D is unresolved. CDR3 DNA: TGTGCCAGCAGTCCGGACGGATCTGAAGCTTTCTTT. Translated, it gives CASSPDGSEAFF.